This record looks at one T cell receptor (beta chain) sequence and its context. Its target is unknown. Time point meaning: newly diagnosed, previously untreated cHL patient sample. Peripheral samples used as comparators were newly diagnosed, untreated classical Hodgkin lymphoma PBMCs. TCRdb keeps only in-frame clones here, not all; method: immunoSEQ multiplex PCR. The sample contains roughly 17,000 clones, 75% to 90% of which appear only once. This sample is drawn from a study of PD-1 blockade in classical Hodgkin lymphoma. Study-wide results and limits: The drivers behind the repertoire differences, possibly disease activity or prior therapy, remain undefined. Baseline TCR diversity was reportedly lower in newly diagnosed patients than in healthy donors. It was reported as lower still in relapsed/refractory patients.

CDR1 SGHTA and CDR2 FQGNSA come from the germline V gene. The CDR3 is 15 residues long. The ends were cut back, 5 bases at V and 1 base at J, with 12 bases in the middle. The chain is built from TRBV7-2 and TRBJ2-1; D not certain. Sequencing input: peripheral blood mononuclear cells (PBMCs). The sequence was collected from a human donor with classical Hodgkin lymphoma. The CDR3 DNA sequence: TGTGCCAGCAGCCCCGACGGGCAGTCCTACAATGAGCAGTTCTTC. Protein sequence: CASSPDGQSYNEQFF.